These 21 T cell receptor beta chains share one sample of origin, sequenced in a study of T cells in Graves' hyperthyroidism and ophthalmopathy (dated by TCRdb to about 2019). The library was prepared using multiplex PCR. Sequencing took place on an Illumina HiSeq 2000. The TCR beta CDR3 regions were amplified from RNA transcripts. For the first round of RT-PCR on the TCR CDR3, the HTBI primer set was used together with the Qiagen OneStep RT-PCR kit. TCRdb redid the processing of the public reads, applying fastp at Q25 and MiXCR, and retained in-frame beta chains. Every distinct CDR3 protein forms one entry, paired with its most common genes and DNA. The sample includes under 550,000 distinct CDR3 sequences, with around 13% observed a single time. About 5% of the sample lies in the top ten. The specimen was blood. These receptors were collected from a woman aged 18 to 35 with Graves' hyperthyroidism.

There are many counts of this clonotype. This sequence joins TRBV6-1 and TRBJ2-1, with a tentative D call TRBD1 (6 bases). The V end lost 5 bases, the J end lost 7 bases, and 12 bases lay between the germline ends. This CDR3 contains 13 residues. From germline, CDR1 is MNHNS and CDR2 SASEGT. In nucleotides, the CDR3 is TGTGCCAGCAGTAGAACCAGGGGAAATGAGCAGTTCTTC. Translation gives CASSRTRGNEQFF.

This clonotype was observed many times. V is TRBV9 and J is TRBJ2-7; 12 bases are shared with TRBD2. The CDR3 totals 16 residues. J gave up 4 bases and V 4 bases, and 9 bases lay outside the gene matches. Looked up from germline, CDR1 is SGDLS and CDR2 is YYNGEE. The CDR3 here is CASSPTPGTSGYEQYF. CDR3 bases: TGTGCCAGCAGCCCGACCCCCGGGACTAGCGGGTACGAGCAGTACTTC.

This clonotype has ten or more counts. The chain joins TRBV28 to TRBJ2-3; D unclear. Looked up from germline, CDR1 is MDHEN and CDR2 is SYDVKM. Trimming cost V 5 bases and J 3 bases, with 6 bases left between them. This CDR3 region has 12 residues. The CDR3: CASSPATDTQYF. DNA for the CDR3: TGTGCCAGCAGTCCCGCTACAGATACGCAGTATTTT.

The chain links TRBV24-1 to TRBJ2-3, with D possibly TRBD1 on 6 matching bases. Germline V lookup: CDR1 KGHDR, CDR2 SFDVKD. Trimming cost V 1 base and J 2 bases, with 9 bases left between them. The CDR3 runs 15 residues. Here the CDR3 reads CATSDLQGHTDTQYF. The CDR3 DNA is TGTGCCACCAGTGATTTACAGGGACACACAGATACGCAGTATTTT.

This clonotype has only a few counts. This rearrangement joins TRBV13 to TRBJ1-2; D might be TRBD1 (5 bases). CDR1 and CDR2 (germline): PRHDT, FYEKMQ (reference sequence). CDR3 length: 14 amino acids. V was shortened by 2 bases and J by 12 bases, with 19 bases between the two germline ends. The CDR3 is CASSLRGVGWLHTF. CDR3 coding DNA: TGTGCCAGCAGCTTAAGGGGTGTTGGGTGGCTACACACCTTC.

This clonotype was counted at least ten times. This rearrangement joins TRBV5-1 to TRBJ1-1, with TRBD1 identical over 7 bases. The V and J ends lost 0 bases and 7 bases, in that order; junction bases with no gene match: 9. From germline, CDR1 is SGHRS and CDR2 YFSETQ. The CDR3 extends over 15 amino acids. Here the CDR3 reads CASSLALRQGGEAFF. The DNA of the CDR3 is TGCGCCAGCAGCTTGGCCCTGAGACAGGGCGGTGAAGCTTTCTTT.

This clonotype was seen a few times. V and J are TRBV7-3 and TRBJ2-3, with D hard to call. CDR1 and CDR2 from the germline V gene are SGHTA and FQGTGA. The CDR3 runs 16 residues. Trimming shortened V by 1 base and J by 1 base, and 12 bases separated the two germline ends. The chain's CDR3 is CASSLKGPNGTDTQYF. CDR3 DNA: TGTGCCAGCAGCTTAAAGGGTCCTAACGGCACAGATACGCAGTATTTT.

This clonotype has only a few counts. J is TRBJ1-1 and V is TRBV5-6; 8 nucleotides agree with TRBD1. This CDR3 contains 16 residues. The J segment lost 0 bases and the V segment lost 4 bases, leaving 8 bases of the junction unmatched. The germline CDR1 and CDR2 sequences are SGHDT and YYEEEE. The CDR3 DNA sequence: TGTGCCAGCAGCGCGGACAGGGTTTACGTGAACACTGAAGCTTTCTTT. Its protein product is CASSADRVYVNTEAFF.

The chain links TRBV11-2 to TRBJ2-3; 11 bases are shared with TRBD2. V trimming: 6 bases; J trimming: 4 bases; junction bases outside the gene matches: 9. The germline CDR1 and CDR2 sequences are SGHAT and FQNNGV. CDR3 size: 16 residues. The CDR3 coding sequence is TGTGCCAGCAGGTCTCCAATACTAGCGGGAGCAGATACGCAGTATTTT. Translation: CASRSPILAGADTQYF.

In this sample, this clonotype turned up a few times. The chain carries TRBV19 and TRBJ2-7; D may be TRBD2 (6 bases). Germline loops: CDR1 LNHDA, CDR2 SQIVND (reference sequence). V was cut by 6 bases and J by 1 base, with 19 bases left in between. CDR3 length: 16 residues. This chain's CDR3 is CASRAFAGTGSYEQYF. CDR3 DNA: TGTGCCAGTAGGGCCTTCGCCGGGACTGGTTCCTACGAGCAGTACTTC.

In its sample, this clonotype was seen a few times. The CDR3 region is CASGLVMENSGARETQYF. For the CDR3, the DNA is TGTGCTAGTGGTTTGGTAATGGAAAATAGCGGGGCAAGGGAGACCCAGTACTTC. V usage is TRBV12-5 and J usage is TRBJ2-5, with 8 bases fitting TRBD2. The CDR3 is 18 residues long. The germline gives CDR1 LGHNT, CDR2 FRNRAP. Trimming took 0 bases from V and 5 from J; bases not matched to a gene: 14.

The table lists this clonotype with many counts. This rearrangement joins TRBV5-5 to TRBJ2-3; 9 bases align to TRBD1. Germline V CDR1 and CDR2: SGHKS, YYEKEE (reference sequence). The CDR3 consists of 16 residues. Trimming took 6 bases from V and 4 from J; bases not matched to a gene: 12. The CDR3 DNA follows: TGTGCCAGCATTATCGGCGGGACAGGGTTGCCAGATACGCAGTATTTT. Protein product: CASIIGGTGLPDTQYF.

This clonotype was seen repeatedly, ten times or more. V is TRBV28 and J is TRBJ1-2; a possible D gene is TRBD1 (6 bases). V lost 6 bases, J lost 4 bases, and 15 bases lay in between. The CDR3 contains 14 residues. CDR1 and CDR2 (germline): MDHEN, SYDVKM. In nucleotides, the CDR3 is TGTGCCAGCAGCCAACCGGACAGCAGCTATGGCTACACCTTC. This codes for CASSQPDSSYGYTF.

There are many counts of this clonotype. This rearrangement joins TRBV11-2 to TRBJ2-7; 9 positions agree with TRBD1. CDR3 length: 13 amino acids. The germline V gene has CDR1 SGHAT and CDR2 FQNNGV. Unmatched junction bases numbered 5, after V lost 5 bases and J lost 6 bases. CDR3 sequence: CASSKQGAGEQYF. The CDR3 bases are TGTGCCAGCAGCAAACAGGGGGCGGGCGAGCAGTACTTC.

In its sample, this clonotype was seen many times. This chain joins TRBV6-1 and TRBJ2-7; D may be TRBD1 or TRBD2 (6 bases each). The CDR3 runs to 15 residues. Germline loops: CDR1 MNHNS, CDR2 SASEGT. V lost 8 bases to trimming and J lost 4 bases, with 21 bases between them. CDR3 sequence: CASLGGGRSWYEQYF. The CDR3 nucleotides read TGTGCCAGCCTTGGAGGGGGGAGGTCCTGGTACGAGCAGTACTTC.

Many counts were recorded for this clonotype. This chain uses TRBV20-1 with TRBJ2-1; 7 nucleotides match TRBD2. The CDR3 runs 18 residues. CDR1 and CDR2 from the germline V gene are DFQATT and SNEGSKA (reference sequence). V lost 3 bases and J lost 4; bases outside the gene matches: 18. The DNA for the CDR3 is TGCAGTGCTAGGGGAGTAGCGGGCAACAGGATAACATACAATGAGCAGTTCTTC. Amino acids: CSARGVAGNRITYNEQFF.

This clonotype has a count of ten or more. The V gene is TRBV29-1, the J gene TRBJ1-2, with D maybe TRBD1 (6 bases). CDR1 is SQVTM, CDR2 ANQGSEA, per germline. This CDR3 has 11 amino acids. V was clipped by 5 bases and J by 7 bases, with 11 bases between them. The CDR3 sequence is CSVLGARGYTF. CDR3 coding DNA: TGCAGCGTTTTGGGGGCTCGTGGCTACACCTTC.

This clonotype was counted at least ten times. The V gene is TRBV3-1, the J gene TRBJ1-1; D might be TRBD1 (5 bases). Between the trimmed V and J ends, which lost 0 bases and 3 bases, there was a span of 11 bases. Germline CDR1 and CDR2: LGHDT and YNNKEL (reference sequence). The CDR3 covers 15 residues. The CDR3 nucleotides read TGTGCCAGCAGCCAAGATCAGGGCCGATACACTGAAGCTTTCTTT. As protein: CASSQDQGRYTEAFF.

This clonotype was seen repeatedly, ten times or more. This chain uses TRBV20-1 with TRBJ1-6; 9 bases map to TRBD1. Losses at the gene ends were 4 bases for V and 7 bases for J; bases not matched to a gene: 2. Germline CDR1 and CDR2: DFQATT and SNEGSKA (reference sequence). The CDR3 contains 13 residues. The CDR3 sequence is CSANGQGNSPLHF. CDR3 bases: TGCAGTGCTAACGGACAGGGGAATTCACCCCTCCACTTT.

The rearrangement joins TRBV20-1 to TRBJ2-1; TRBD2 is a possible D gene (5 bases). CDR1 is DFQATT and CDR2 is SNEGSKA in the germline V gene (reference sequence). Trimming pared 3 bases from V and 9 bases from J, leaving 21 bases between. This CDR3 has 15 amino acids. The CDR3 region has the DNA TGCAGTGCTAGGAGTCCGGGGTTGGAATCAGGTGAGCAGTTCTTC. Translating gives CSARSPGLESGEQFF.

This clonotype was seen many times. The chain carries TRBV20-1 and TRBJ2-1; D unresolved. Trimming stripped 3 bases from V and 8 bases from J, with 8 bases between. This CDR3 has 11 amino acids. From germline, CDR1 is DFQATT and CDR2 SNEGSKA (reference sequence). CDR3 sequence: CSARLDYEQFF. Written as DNA, the CDR3 is TGCAGTGCTAGGCTAGACTATGAGCAGTTCTTC.